A single sample is the source of the 17 T cell receptor beta chains below, sequenced in a study of regulatory T cells in long-lasting Graves disease (dated by TCRdb to the early 2020s). The sample's time point label, decoded: newly diagnosed GD, antithyroid drugs for less than 3 months. For both TCR sequencing and RNA sequencing, RNA was extracted from PBMCs in TRIzol. The receptor library was made with multiplex PCR. This sample was sequenced with an Illumina HiSeq 4000. iRepertoire HTBI primers and Arm-PCR amplification of CDR3 regions were used to construct TCR beta libraries. The public reads were reprocessed in TCRdb via fastp at Q25 and MiXCR, keeping in-frame beta chains. Each record represents a unique CDR3 protein, reported with the most common genes and DNA among its rows. The sample has approximately 560,000 distinct CDR3 sequences on record, approximately 16% of them singletons. Approximately 12% of the sample is taken by the ten largest.

In addition, the sample was reused for a study of T cells in Graves' hyperthyroidism and ophthalmopathy.

The specimen comprised peripheral blood mononuclear cells (PBMCs), sampled at new diagnosis, from a patient treated with antithyroid drugs. The receptor set was obtained from a man between 18 and 29 years old with Graves disease. Donor details come from another sample of the same person, matched by shared clones.

V usage is TRBV7-9 and J usage is TRBJ1-5; TRBD1 agrees at 7 bases. The germline V gene has CDR1 SEHNR and CDR2 FQNEAQ (reference sequence). The CDR3 runs to 15 residues. Unmatched junction bases numbered 11, after V lost 3 bases and J lost 9 bases. The CDR3 region is CASSFQGEPGGPQHF. The CDR3 coding sequence is TGTGCCAGCAGCTTTCAGGGGGAACCCGGGGGGCCCCAGCATTTT.

This clonotype has a single count. The rearrangement uses TRBV6-2 or TRBV6-3 and TRBJ2-7; D possibly corresponds to TRBD2 (6 bases). Germline loops: CDR1 MNHEY, CDR2 SVGEGT. The V end was cut by 5 bases, the J end by 3 bases, with 23 bases between. CDR3 length equals 17 residues. The CDR3 sequence is CASSEARRREKDYEQYF. The CDR3 DNA reads as TGTGCCAGCAGTGAAGCGAGAAGGAGGGAGAAAGACTACGAGCAGTACTTC.

This clonotype was seen many times. CDR3 DNA sequence: TGTGCCAGCAGCTCATACGGGGGGAGCACAGATACGCAGTATTTT. Translated, it gives CASSSYGGSTDTQYF. The V gene is TRBV7-8, the J gene TRBJ2-3; TRBD2 aligns across 7 bases. Losses at the gene ends were 4 bases for V and 0 bases for J; bases not matched to a gene: 4. The germline V gene has CDR1 SGHVS and CDR2 FQNEAQ. There are 15 residues in the CDR3.

This clonotype was seen many times. V is TRBV30 and J is TRBJ1-1; TRBD1 is a possible D gene (6 bases). Germline V gene data show CDR1 as GTSNPN and CDR2 as SVGIG (reference sequence). V lost 7 bases to trimming and J lost 3 bases, with 15 bases between them. This CDR3 has 13 residues. CDR3 coding DNA: TGTGCCTCCCAAAGGGGGGCTGACACTGAAGCTTTCTTT. Amino acid sequence: CASQRGADTEAFF.

This clonotype has at least ten counts. The V call is TRBV6-1, the J call TRBJ2-5; D is uncertain. CDR1 is MNHNS and CDR2 is SASEGT in the germline V gene. This CDR3 comprises 13 residues. The V end was cut by 4 bases, the J end by 2 bases, with 8 bases between. The DNA of the CDR3 is TGTGCCAGCAGTGCCAGCCTACAAGAGACCCAGTACTTC. As protein: CASSASLQETQYF.

This chain uses TRBV9 with TRBJ2-2, with 10 bases matching TRBD2. The CDR3 runs 18 residues. CDR1 and CDR2 from the germline V gene are SGDLS and YYNGEE. The V and J ends lost 0 bases and 2 bases, in that order; junction bases with no gene match: 7. The CDR3 coding sequence is TGTGCCAGCAGCGTAGCACTAGCGGGGACAGTCAACACCGGGGAGCTGTTTTTT. This codes for CASSVALAGTVNTGELFF.

The V call is TRBV7-4, the J call TRBJ2-4; D is perhaps TRBD1 (6 bases). The CDR3 sequence is 15 residues long. From germline, CDR1 is SGHVT and CDR2 SQSDAQ. V lost 1 base to trimming and J lost 2 bases, with 9 bases between them. The CDR3 loop reads CASSLEGGTKNIQYF. The CDR3, as DNA: TGTGCCAGCAGCTTAGAAGGGGGAACCAAAAACATTCAGTACTTC. Based on the CDR3 plus reference TRBV7-4 and TRBJ2-4, the full variable domain is GAGVSQSPRYKVAKRGRDVALRCDSISGHVTLYWYRQTLGQGSEVLTYSQSDAQRDKSGRPSGRFSAERPERSVSTLKIQRTEQGDSAVYLCASSLEGGTKNIQYFGAGTRLSVL.

This clonotype has more than one count but fewer than ten. V is TRBV2 and J is TRBJ2-4; D remains unclear. V lost 4 bases, J lost 3 bases, and 10 bases lay in between. CDR1 is SNHLY and CDR2 is FYNNEI in the germline V gene. The CDR3 spans 14 residues. The CDR3 sequence is CASSGLRVKNIQYF. The CDR3 nucleotides read TGTGCCAGCAGTGGGCTCCGAGTCAAAAACATTCAGTACTTC.

The chain employs TRBV19 and TRBJ2-7; 7 bases map to TRBD1. The CDR3 has 16 residues. With V trimmed by 4 bases and J by 1 base, 10 bases remained unmatched. From germline, CDR1 is LNHDA and CDR2 SQIVND (reference sequence). The CDR3 loop is CASSTPRDRPSYEQYF. The DNA for the CDR3 is TGTGCCAGTAGTACTCCCAGGGACAGACCTTCCTACGAGCAGTACTTC.

In this sample, this clonotype turned up a few times. V and J are TRBV6-1 and TRBJ1-1, with D uncertain. The CDR3 spans 16 residues. The V and J ends lost 1 base and 5 bases respectively, with 17 bases between them. Germline loops: CDR1 MNHNS, CDR2 SASEGT. In DNA, the CDR3 is TGTGCCAGCAGTGAAGATGAGTGGTCCATTTCTACTGAAGCTTTCTTT. Protein sequence: CASSEDEWSISTEAFF.

This clonotype was seen repeatedly, ten times or more. This rearrangement joins TRBV20-1 to TRBJ2-1, with TRBD2 identical over 13 bases. From germline, CDR1 is DFQATT and CDR2 SNEGSKA (reference sequence). V dropped 5 bases and J dropped 0; count of bases not matched to a gene: 7. This CDR3 region has 17 residues. The CDR3 DNA reads as TGCAGTGCTGTGGGACTAGCGGGATCCAGCTCCTACAATGAGCAGTTCTTC. This sequence encodes CSAVGLAGSSSYNEQFF.

The chain links TRBV12-3 or TRBV12-4 to TRBJ1-3; TRBD1 is a possible D gene (6 bases). The CDR3 extends over 16 amino acids. V shed 3 bases and J shed 1 base, with 13 bases lying between them. CDR3 amino acids: CASSFPSTGSGNTIYF. The CDR3 nucleotides read TGTGCCAGCAGTTTTCCATCAACAGGGTCTGGAAACACCATATATTTT.

This clonotype was seen a few times. This chain links TRBV5-4 with TRBJ2-2; D is tentatively TRBD1 or TRBD2 (5 bases each). With 3 bases removed from V and 1 base from J, the gap between germline ends came to 10 bases. This CDR3 has 15 amino acids. Germline loops: CDR1 SGHNT, CDR2 YYREEE (reference sequence). This CDR3 is CASSSGTVNTGELFF. The CDR3 nucleotides are TGTGCCAGCAGCTCCGGGACGGTGAACACCGGGGAGCTGTTTTTT.

The J gene is TRBJ2-2, the V gene TRBV12-3 or TRBV12-4, with D perhaps matching TRBD1 or TRBD2 (5 bases each). The CDR3 is made up of 17 amino acids. Trimming shortened V by 5 bases and J by 5 bases, and 21 bases separated the two germline ends. DNA for the CDR3: TGTGCCAGCAGTCTCCGGGACGGAAACATATGGACCGGGGAGCTGTTTTTT. This encodes CASSLRDGNIWTGELFF.

This clonotype was observed many times. The chain joins TRBV5-1 to TRBJ2-3, with D perhaps matching TRBD2 (7 bases). V shed 3 bases and J shed 8 bases, with 19 bases lying between them. Germline V gives CDR1 SGHRS, CDR2 YFSETQ. This CDR3 is built from 15 residues. This chain's CDR3 is CASSSGTGGEGTQYF. The CDR3 DNA follows: TGCGCCAGCAGCTCCGGAACGGGGGGCGAGGGTACGCAGTATTTT.

This clonotype was picked up many times. The rearrangement joins TRBV27 to TRBJ1-4; no clear D. Trimming removed 3 bases from V and 7 bases from J, with 9 bases in between. This CDR3 has 13 residues. Germline V lookup: CDR1 MNHEY, CDR2 SMNVEV (reference sequence). In DNA form, the CDR3 reads TGTGCCAGCAGTTTCCTAACGGGTGAAAAACTGTTTTTT. Residues: CASSFLTGEKLFF. The variable domain in full, completed from reference TRBV27 and TRBJ1-4, reads EAQVTQNPRYLITVTGKKLTVTCSQNMNHEYMSWYRQDPGLGLRQIYYSMNVEVTDKGDVPEGYKVSRKEKRNFPLILESPSPNQTSLYFCASSFLTGEKLFFGSGTQLSVL.

This clonotype occurred many times. The chain links TRBV28 to TRBJ2-3; no definite D call. This CDR3 contains 13 residues. CDR1 and CDR2 from the germline V gene are MDHEN and SYDVKM. V dropped 5 bases and J dropped 2 bases, with 8 bases sitting between them. The CDR3 region has the DNA TGTGCCAGCAGTCTCGTTGACACAGATACGCAGTATTTT. Translating gives CASSLVDTDTQYF. The variable domain in full, with the rest retrieved from reference TRBV28 and TRBJ2-3, is DVKVTQSSRYLVKRTGEKVFLECVQDMDHENMFWYRQDPGLGLRLIYFSYDVKMKEKGDIPEGYSVSREKKERFSLILESASTNQTSMYLCASSLVDTDTQYFGPGTRLTVL.